These 8 T cell receptor beta chains originate from one sample sequenced in a study of blood T cell repertoires in COVID-19. The data were produced by immunoSEQ multiplex PCR, yet TCRdb's version contains in-frame clones alone and is incomplete. The top ten clones hold 5.8% of a sample with 65,000 to 80,000 clones, 90% to 95% of them seen once. Input material: peripheral blood. These receptors were collected from a human donor in a cohort sampled during active COVID-19.

This rearrangement joins TRBV19 to TRBJ1-2, with D possibly TRBD1 on 6 matching bases. Trimming took off 3 bases at V and 2 bases at J, with 16 bases between the two ends. CDR3 length equals 16 residues. Per germline, CDR1 LNHDA and CDR2 SQIVND (reference sequence). CDR3: CASSMEQGRGNYGYTF. The CDR3 DNA reads as TGTGCCAGTAGTATGGAACAGGGAAGGGGAAACTATGGCTACACCTTC.

The V call is TRBV6-2 or TRBV6-3, the J call TRBJ2-7, with 9 bases identical to TRBD1. CDR1 is MNHEY and CDR2 is SVGEGT in the germline V gene. The junction had 3 bases not matched to a gene; V was cut back by 5 bases and J by 1 base. This CDR3 contains 14 residues. The CDR3 bases are TGTGCCAGCAGTGGGACAGGGACTTCCTACGAGCAGTACTTC. Residues: CASSGTGTSYEQYF.

J is TRBJ2-3 and V is TRBV7-2; 9 bases agree with TRBD1. The V gene's germline CDR1 is SGHTA and CDR2 FQGNSA. Unmatched junction bases numbered 4, after V lost 6 bases and J lost 3 bases. The CDR3 has 14 amino acids. In DNA, the CDR3 is TGTGCCAGCAGTCAGACAGGGGGGACAGATACGCAGTATTTT. It codes for CASSQTGGTDTQYF.

The chain links TRBV6-5 to TRBJ1-3, with 9 bases that match TRBD1. The CDR3 covers 15 residues. Trimming cost V 6 bases and J 7 bases; bases outside gene matches: 10. Germline CDR1 is MNHEY and CDR2 is SVGAGI. CDR3 sequence reads: CASRSPGTGYNTIYF. The CDR3 DNA reads TGTGCCAGCAGATCCCCCGGGACAGGGTACAACACCATATATTTT.

V and J are TRBV11-2 and TRBJ1-3; no clear D. This CDR3 region has 14 residues. Germline-derived CDR1 and CDR2 are SGHAT and FQNNGV. The V gene lost 1 base and the J gene lost 7 bases, with 11 bases spanning the gap. The CDR3 nucleotides are TGTGCCAGCAGCTTAGGTTCGGGGTCCAACACCATATATTTT. It encodes CASSLGSGSNTIYF.

The gene calls are TRBV18 and TRBJ1-6; D might be TRBD1 (5 bases). The CDR3 contains 15 residues. In germline, CDR1 is KGHSH, CDR2 LQKENI. V shed 1 base and J shed 6 bases, with 10 bases lying between them. CDR3 in amino acids: CASSPQGIPNSPLHF. CDR3 nucleotides: TGTGCCAGCTCACCACAGGGGATTCCTAATTCACCCCTCCACTTT. Combining the CDR3 with reference TRBV18 and TRBJ1-6 gives the whole variable domain NAGVMQNPRHLVRRRGQEARLRCSPMKGHSHVYWYRQLPEEGLKFMVYLQKENIIDESGMPKERFSAEFPKEGPSILRIQQVVRGDSAAYFCASSPQGIPNSPLHFGNGTRLTVT.

V and J are TRBV27 and TRBJ2-4; D may be TRBD2 (6 bases). V lost 5 bases to trimming and J lost 8 bases, with 16 bases between them. The CDR3 runs 14 residues. Germline V CDR1 and CDR2: MNHEY, SMNVEV (reference sequence). This chain's CDR3 is CASSPIGEVDIQYF. In DNA, the CDR3 is TGTGCCAGCAGTCCTATTGGGGAGGTGGACATTCAGTACTTC.

The chain links TRBV6-2 or TRBV6-3 to TRBJ1-5; D unresolved. This CDR3 contains 14 residues. Germline V gene sequence: CDR1 MNHEY, CDR2 SVGEGT. The V end lost 4 bases, the J end lost 2 bases, and 9 bases lay between the germline ends. CDR3 protein: CASSSYTGNQPQHF. The CDR3 bases are TGTGCCAGCAGTTCCTACACAGGCAATCAGCCCCAGCATTTT.